This T cell receptor (beta chain) was retrieved from a study of T cell changes during pregnancy in multiple sclerosis. Only in-frame clones appear in the TCRdb table, and some are missing; sequencing was by immunoSEQ multiplex PCR. The sample yields 85,000 to 100,000 clones, 92% seen once. Per germline, CDR1 SGHTA and CDR2 FQGNSA. V lost 5 bases and J lost 4, with 11 bases in between. The CDR3 runs 14 residues. The sequences come from peripheral blood, collected in the first trimester of pregnancy. The TCR originated in a female donor with multiple sclerosis, enrolled in a pregnancy study. The chain combines TRBV7-2 with TRBJ2-2; D perhaps matches TRBD1 (6 bases). In DNA, the CDR3 is TGTGCCAGCAGCACTAGACAGGTCACCGGGGAGCTGTTTTTT. This encodes CASSTRQVTGELFF.